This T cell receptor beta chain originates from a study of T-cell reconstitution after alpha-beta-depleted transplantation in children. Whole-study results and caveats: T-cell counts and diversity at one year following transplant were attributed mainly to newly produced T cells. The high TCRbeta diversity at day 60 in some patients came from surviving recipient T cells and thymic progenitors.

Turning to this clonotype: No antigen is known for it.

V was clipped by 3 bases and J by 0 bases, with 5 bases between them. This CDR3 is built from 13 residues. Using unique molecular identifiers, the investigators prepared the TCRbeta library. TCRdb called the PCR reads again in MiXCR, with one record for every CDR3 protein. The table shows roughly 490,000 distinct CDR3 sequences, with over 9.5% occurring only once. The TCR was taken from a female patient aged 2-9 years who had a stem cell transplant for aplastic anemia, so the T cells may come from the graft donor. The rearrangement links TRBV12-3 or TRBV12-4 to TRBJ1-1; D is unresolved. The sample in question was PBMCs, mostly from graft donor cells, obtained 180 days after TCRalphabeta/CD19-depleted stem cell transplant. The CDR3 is CASSFTVNTEAFF. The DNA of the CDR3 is TGTGCCAGCAGTTTTACGGTGAACACTGAAGCTTTCTTT.